This entry features one TCR beta chain sequence. The entry originates in a study of blood T cell repertoires in COVID-19. As for the study in general: Nucleic acid was either cDNA or gDNA, and it came from T cells, B-cell-depleted T cells, or PBMCs.

Original methodology: Amplifying reference gene primers gave estimates of nucleated cell counts. TCRdb keeps only in-frame clones here, not all; method: immunoSEQ multiplex PCR. Clonal size and the V and J genes are those of that table, whereas D and trimming came from the DNA. The table includes 70,000 to 100,000 clones, roughly 72% detected once. The sequence came from a woman aged 55-75 years in a cohort sampled during active or convalescent COVID-19. Sequenced: peripheral blood.

The CDR3 coding sequence is TGCAGCGTTGTTGGTCTAGCGGGGGTGGGGCCCGCCGGGGAGCTGTTTTTT. This translates into CSVVGLAGVGPAGELFF. V is TRBV29-1 and J is TRBJ2-2, with 10 bases identical to TRBD2. The trim removed 4 bases at V and 6 bases at J, leaving 14 bases unmatched. This CDR3 is built from 17 residues. In germline, CDR1 is SQVTM, CDR2 ANQGSEA.